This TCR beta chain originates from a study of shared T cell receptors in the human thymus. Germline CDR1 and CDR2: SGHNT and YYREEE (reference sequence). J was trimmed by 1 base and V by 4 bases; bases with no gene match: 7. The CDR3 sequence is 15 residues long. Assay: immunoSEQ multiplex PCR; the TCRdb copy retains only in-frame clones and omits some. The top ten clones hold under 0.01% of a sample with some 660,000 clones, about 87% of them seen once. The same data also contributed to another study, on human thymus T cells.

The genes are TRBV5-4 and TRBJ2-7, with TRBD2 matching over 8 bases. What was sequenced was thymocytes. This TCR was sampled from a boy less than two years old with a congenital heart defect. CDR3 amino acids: CASSRSGEGSYEQYF. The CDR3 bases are TGTGCCAGCAGCCGTAGCGGGGAGGGATCCTACGAGCAGTACTTC.